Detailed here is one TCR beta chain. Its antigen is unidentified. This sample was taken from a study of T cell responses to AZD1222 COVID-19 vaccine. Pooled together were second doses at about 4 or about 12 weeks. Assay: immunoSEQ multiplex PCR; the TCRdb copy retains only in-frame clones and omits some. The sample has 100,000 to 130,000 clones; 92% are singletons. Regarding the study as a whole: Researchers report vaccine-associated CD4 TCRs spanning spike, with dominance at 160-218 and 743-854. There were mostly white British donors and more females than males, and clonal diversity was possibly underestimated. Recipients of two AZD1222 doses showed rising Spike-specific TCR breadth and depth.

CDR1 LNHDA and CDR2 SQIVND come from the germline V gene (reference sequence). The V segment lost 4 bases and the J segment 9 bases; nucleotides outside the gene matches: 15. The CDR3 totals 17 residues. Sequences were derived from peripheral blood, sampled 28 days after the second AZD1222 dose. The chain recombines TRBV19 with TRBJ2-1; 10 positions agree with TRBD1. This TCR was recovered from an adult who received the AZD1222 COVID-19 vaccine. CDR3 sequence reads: CASSRLTGGDLGSEQFF. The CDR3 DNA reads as TGTGCCAGTAGTAGACTGACAGGGGGCGATTTGGGAAGTGAGCAGTTCTTC.